This T cell receptor beta chain was captured in a study of long-term antiretroviral therapy in people with HIV. Study-wide points: On ART adherence, viral resistance or therapy changes, no data were available. Repertoire composition at all time points was dominated by clones that had expanded before ART. Controls exceeded HIV repertoires in CDR3 length range.

The germline CDR1 and CDR2 sequences are SGHRS and YFSETQ. The V and J ends lost 0 bases and 1 base respectively, with 12 bases between them. CDR3 size: 16 residues. They ran version v3.0 of the immunoSEQ assay at survey level. Sequencing used immunoSEQ multiplex PCR; TCRdb keeps in-frame clones, though not all of them. The data hold around 28,000 clones, with about 90% observed a single time. Details on this clone: The antigen remains unidentified.

The origin of this receptor is a woman in her late teens or twenties with HIV. The chain combines TRBV5-1 with TRBJ2-3; possible D gene TRBD1, 6 bases. The input for sequencing was unsorted PBMCs, taken 1.8 years after starting antiretroviral therapy. The CDR3 is CASSLGTGYGTDTQYF. Written as DNA, the CDR3 is TGCGCCAGCAGCTTGGGCACAGGGTATGGCACAGATACGCAGTATTTT. Complete variable domain (other parts from reference TRBV5-1 and TRBJ2-3): KAGVTQTPRYLIKTRGQQVTLSCSPISGHRSVSWYQQTPGQGLQFLFEYFSETQRNKGNFPGRFSGRQFSNSRSEMNVSTLELGDSALYLCASSLGTGYGTDTQYFGPGTRLTVL.